This T cell receptor (beta chain) stems from a study of identical twins. TCRdb re-derived calls from the 5' RACE reads in MiXCR, one entry per CDR3 protein. Among 200,000 or so distinct CDR3 sequences listed, around 6.8% were seen once. This clonotype was recorded many times. The germline V gene has CDR1 MNHEY and CDR2 SVGEGT. This CDR3 is 14 amino acids long. V shed 6 bases, J shed 4 bases, and the junction held 6 bases outside the gene matches. The same sample was also used in a study of yellow fever vaccine responses in identical twins.

The V and J genes are TRBV6-2 or TRBV6-3 and TRBJ2-1, with TRBD2 matching 7 bases. This sequence was found in a woman aged 18-29 years in good health. The sample consisted of memory (CD45RO+) T cells sorted from blood. In nucleotides, the CDR3 is TGTGCCAGCAGGACCGGGACTACTTACAATGAGCAGTTCTTC. This gives the protein CASRTGTTYNEQFF.